What follows is one TCR beta chain and its context. Its antigen remains unknown. The PCR made use of 60 Vbeta and 13 Jbeta primers. Sequencing used immunoSEQ multiplex PCR; TCRdb keeps in-frame clones, though not all of them. The sample holds around 170,000 clones, 81% seen once. Germline CDR1 reads SNHLY; CDR2 reads FYNNEI. Trimming cost V 7 bases and J 3 bases, with 12 bases left between them. The CDR3 is 14 amino acids. The data stem from a study of cytomegalovirus exposure and HLA in healthy donors. Study overall: As released early, the data held around 80 million unique TCRs from HLA-typed donors. Genotyping showed less than 85% of a few hundred donors falling in the Caucasian-associated ancestry cluster.

Points from the study as a whole: Both high specificity and high sensitivity reportedly marked the classifier's diagnosis of cytomegalovirus status. The listing of 150 to 200 TCR beta chains classed them as cytomegalovirus-associated.

The material sequenced was PBMCs. The clonotype comes from a man aged 50 to 59 in good health and CMV-seronegative. The chain has TRBV2 and TRBJ2-2, with TRBD1 as a possible D gene (5 bases). The DNA of the CDR3 is TGTGCCAGCAAGGCCAGGGTGGACACCGGGGAGCTGTTTTTT. This sequence encodes CASKARVDTGELFF.